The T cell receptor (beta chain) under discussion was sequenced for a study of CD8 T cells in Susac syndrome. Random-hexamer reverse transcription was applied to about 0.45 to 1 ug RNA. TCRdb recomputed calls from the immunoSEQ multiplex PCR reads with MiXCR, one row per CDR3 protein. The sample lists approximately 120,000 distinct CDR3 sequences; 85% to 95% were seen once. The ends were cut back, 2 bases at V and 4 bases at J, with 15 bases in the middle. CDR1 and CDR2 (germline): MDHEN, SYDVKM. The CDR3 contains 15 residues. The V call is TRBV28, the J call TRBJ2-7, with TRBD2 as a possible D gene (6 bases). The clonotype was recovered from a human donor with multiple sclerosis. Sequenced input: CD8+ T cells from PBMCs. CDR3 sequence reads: CASSLPLEGRYEQYF. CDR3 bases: TGTGCCAGCAGTTTACCCCTGGAGGGGAGATACGAGCAGTACTTC.